The TCR beta chain under discussion was sequenced for a study of shared clonotypes between healthy human individuals. Study as a whole: CD4 naive and memory got three plates each, CD8 naive two, CD8 memory one. Study observations and caveats: Several donors shared approximately 5% of their naive CD4 clonotypes. Among the subsets, naive ones generally showed larger estimated richness than memory ones.

Naive CD8 cells, CD45RO-negative and positively selected for CCR7, excluded terminally differentiated effector memory CD45RA+ cells. The CDR3 is 17 residues long. Germline V lookup: CDR1 SGHTA, CDR2 FQGNSA. The J segment lost 2 bases and the V segment lost 0 bases, leaving 7 bases of the junction unmatched. Worth noting for this clone: Its antigen is currently unknown.

Deep was the level at which the assay was run. Here immunoSEQ multiplex PCR was the method, and the copy in TCRdb shows in-frame clones only, minus some. The sample consists of millions of clones, approximately 94% of them appearing once. The receptor comes from a man between 18 and 29 years old in good health. The chain carries TRBV7-2 and TRBJ2-7; 10 nucleotides match TRBD2. The specimen was naive CD8+ T cells sorted from blood. Here the CDR3 reads CASSLATGLAAAYEQYF. The CDR3 DNA reads TGTGCCAGCAGCTTAGCGACTGGACTAGCGGCGGCCTACGAGCAGTACTTC.